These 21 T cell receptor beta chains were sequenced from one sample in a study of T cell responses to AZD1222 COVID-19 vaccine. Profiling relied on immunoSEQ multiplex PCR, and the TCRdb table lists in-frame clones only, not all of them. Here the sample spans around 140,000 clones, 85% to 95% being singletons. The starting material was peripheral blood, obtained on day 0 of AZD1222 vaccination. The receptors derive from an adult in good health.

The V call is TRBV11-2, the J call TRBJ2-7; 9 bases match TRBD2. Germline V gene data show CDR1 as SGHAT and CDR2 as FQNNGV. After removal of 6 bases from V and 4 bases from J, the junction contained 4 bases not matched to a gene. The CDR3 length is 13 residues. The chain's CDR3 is CASRHSGGYEQYF. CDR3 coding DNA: TGTGCCAGCAGACATAGCGGGGGTTACGAGCAGTACTTC.

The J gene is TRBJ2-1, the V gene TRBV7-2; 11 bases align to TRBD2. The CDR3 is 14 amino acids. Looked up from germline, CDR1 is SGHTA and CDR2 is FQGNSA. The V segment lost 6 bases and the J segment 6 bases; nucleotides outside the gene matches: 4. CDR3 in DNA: TGTGCCAGCAGTCCGACTAGCGGGATCAATGAGCAGTTCTTC. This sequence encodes CASSPTSGINEQFF. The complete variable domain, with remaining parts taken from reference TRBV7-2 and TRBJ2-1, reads GAGVSQSPSNKVTEKGKDVELRCDPISGHTALYWYRQSLGQGLEFLIYFQGNSAPDKSGLPSDRFSAERTGGSVSTLTIQRTQQEDSAVYLCASSPTSGINEQFFGPGTRLTVL.

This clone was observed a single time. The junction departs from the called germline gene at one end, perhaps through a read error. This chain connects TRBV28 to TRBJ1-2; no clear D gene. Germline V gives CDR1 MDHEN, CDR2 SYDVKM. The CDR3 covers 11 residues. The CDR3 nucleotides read TGTGCCAGCAGTACCTCGGGAGGAGATGTTTTC. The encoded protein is CASSTSGGDVF.

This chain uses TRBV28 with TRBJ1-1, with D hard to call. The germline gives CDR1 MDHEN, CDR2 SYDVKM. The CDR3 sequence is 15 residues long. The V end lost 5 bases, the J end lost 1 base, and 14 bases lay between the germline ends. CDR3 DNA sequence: TGTGCCAGCAGTCTGGCGGGGAGGGAGAACACTGAAGCTTTCTTT. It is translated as CASSLAGRENTEAFF.

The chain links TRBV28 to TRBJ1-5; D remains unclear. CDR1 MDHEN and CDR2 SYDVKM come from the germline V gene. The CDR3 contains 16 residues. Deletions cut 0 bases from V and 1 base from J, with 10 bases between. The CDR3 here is CASSLWYRGSNQPQHF. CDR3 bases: TGTGCCAGCAGTTTATGGTACCGAGGGAGCAATCAGCCCCAGCATTTT.

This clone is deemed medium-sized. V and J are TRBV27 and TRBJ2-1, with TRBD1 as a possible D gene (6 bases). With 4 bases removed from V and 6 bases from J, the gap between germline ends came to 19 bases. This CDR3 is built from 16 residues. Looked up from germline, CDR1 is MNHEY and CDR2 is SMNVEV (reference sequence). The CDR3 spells CASSSTYRVPTNEQFF. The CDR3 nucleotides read TGTGCCAGCAGTTCCACCTACAGGGTACCGACCAATGAGCAGTTCTTC.

The CDR3 nucleotides read TGCGCCAGCAGCTTGCAGGGGGCCTACGAGCAGTACTTC. This encodes CASSLQGAYEQYF. V and J are TRBV5-1 and TRBJ2-7, with TRBD1 matching over 7 bases. The CDR3 extends over 13 amino acids. CDR1 and CDR2 (germline): SGHRS, YFSETQ. V shed 1 base and J 2 bases; nucleotides not matched to a gene: 0.

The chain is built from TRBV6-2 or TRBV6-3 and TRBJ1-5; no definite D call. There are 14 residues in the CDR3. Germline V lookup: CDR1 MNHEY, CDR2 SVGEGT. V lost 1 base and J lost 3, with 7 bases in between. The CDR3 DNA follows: TGTGCCAGCAGTTACTGGGGATCCAATCAGCCCCAGCATTTT. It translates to CASSYWGSNQPQHF.

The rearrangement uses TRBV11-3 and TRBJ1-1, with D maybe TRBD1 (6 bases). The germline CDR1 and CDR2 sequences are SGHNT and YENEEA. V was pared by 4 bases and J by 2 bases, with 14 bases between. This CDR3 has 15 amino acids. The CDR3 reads CASSSCWDNNTEAFF. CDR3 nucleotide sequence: TGTGCCAGCAGCTCCTGCTGGGACAACAACACTGAAGCTTTCTTT.

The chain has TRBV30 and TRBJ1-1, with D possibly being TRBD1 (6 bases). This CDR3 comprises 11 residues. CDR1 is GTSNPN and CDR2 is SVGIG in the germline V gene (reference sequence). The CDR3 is CGTVGFSEAFF. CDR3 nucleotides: TGTGGGACAGTTGGTTTTAGTGAAGCTTTCTTT.

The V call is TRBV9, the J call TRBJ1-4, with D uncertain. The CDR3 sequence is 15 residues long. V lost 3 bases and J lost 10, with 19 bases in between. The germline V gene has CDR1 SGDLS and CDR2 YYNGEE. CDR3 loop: CASSAGSWGGGKLFF. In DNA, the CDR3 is TGTGCCAGCAGCGCAGGATCGTGGGGAGGAGGAAAACTGTTTTTT.

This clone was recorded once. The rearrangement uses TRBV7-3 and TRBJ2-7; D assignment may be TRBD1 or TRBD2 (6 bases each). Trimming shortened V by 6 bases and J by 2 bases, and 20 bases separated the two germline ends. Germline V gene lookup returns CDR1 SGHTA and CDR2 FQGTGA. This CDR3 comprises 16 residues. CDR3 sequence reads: CASSSQAGQTTYEQYF. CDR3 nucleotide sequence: TGTGCCAGCAGTTCCCAGGCGGGACAAACCACCTACGAGCAGTACTTC.

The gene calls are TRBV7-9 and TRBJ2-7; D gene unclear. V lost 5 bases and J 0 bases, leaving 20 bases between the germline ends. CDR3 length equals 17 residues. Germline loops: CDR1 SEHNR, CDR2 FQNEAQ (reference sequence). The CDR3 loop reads CASSEEHWETPSYEQYF. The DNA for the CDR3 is TGTGCCAGCAGCGAAGAACATTGGGAAACCCCCTCCTACGAGCAGTACTTC.

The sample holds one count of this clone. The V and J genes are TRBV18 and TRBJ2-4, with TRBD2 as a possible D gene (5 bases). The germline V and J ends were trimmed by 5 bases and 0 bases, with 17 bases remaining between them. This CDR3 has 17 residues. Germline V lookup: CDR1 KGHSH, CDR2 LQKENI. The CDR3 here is CASSSTGPGTAKNIQYF. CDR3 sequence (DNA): TGTGCCAGCTCATCCACCGGTCCGGGAACAGCCAAAAACATTCAGTACTTC.

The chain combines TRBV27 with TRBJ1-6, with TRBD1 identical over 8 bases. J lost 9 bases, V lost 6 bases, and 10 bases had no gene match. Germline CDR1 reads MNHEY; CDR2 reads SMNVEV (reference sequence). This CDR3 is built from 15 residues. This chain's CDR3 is CASRTFRGRGSPLHF. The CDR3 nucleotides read TGTGCCAGCAGAACTTTCAGGGGGCGAGGTTCACCCCTCCACTTT.

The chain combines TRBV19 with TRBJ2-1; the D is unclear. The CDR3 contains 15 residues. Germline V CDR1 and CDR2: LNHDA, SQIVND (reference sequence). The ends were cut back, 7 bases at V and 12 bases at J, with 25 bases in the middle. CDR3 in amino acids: CASTDDPTKGSRQFF. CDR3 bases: TGTGCCAGTACCGATGACCCAACCAAAGGCAGTCGGCAGTTCTTC. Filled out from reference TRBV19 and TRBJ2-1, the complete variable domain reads DGGITQSPKYLFRKEGQNVTLSCEQNLNHDAMYWYRQDPGQGLRLIYYSQIVNDFQKGDIAEGYSVSREKKESFPLTVTSAQKNPTAFYLCASTDDPTKGSRQFFGPGTRLTVL.

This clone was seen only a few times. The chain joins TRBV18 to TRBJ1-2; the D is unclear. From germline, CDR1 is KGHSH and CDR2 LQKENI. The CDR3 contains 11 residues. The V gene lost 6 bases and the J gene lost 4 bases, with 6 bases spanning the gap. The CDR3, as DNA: TGTGCCAGCTCCCCCACCTATGGCTACACCTTC. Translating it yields CASSPTYGYTF.

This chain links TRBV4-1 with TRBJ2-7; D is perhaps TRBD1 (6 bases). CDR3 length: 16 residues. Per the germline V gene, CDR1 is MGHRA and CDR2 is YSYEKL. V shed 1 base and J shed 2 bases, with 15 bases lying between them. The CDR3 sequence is CASSQVAGEVAYEQYF. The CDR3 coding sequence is TGCGCCAGCAGCCAAGTCGCAGGGGAAGTGGCCTACGAGCAGTACTTC.

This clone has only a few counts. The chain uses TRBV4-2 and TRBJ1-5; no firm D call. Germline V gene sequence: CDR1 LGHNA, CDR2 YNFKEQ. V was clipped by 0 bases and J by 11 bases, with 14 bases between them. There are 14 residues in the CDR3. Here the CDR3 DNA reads TGTGCCAGCAGCCAAGATCGGGGTACAGTTGCCCAGCATTTT. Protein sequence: CASSQDRGTVAQHF.

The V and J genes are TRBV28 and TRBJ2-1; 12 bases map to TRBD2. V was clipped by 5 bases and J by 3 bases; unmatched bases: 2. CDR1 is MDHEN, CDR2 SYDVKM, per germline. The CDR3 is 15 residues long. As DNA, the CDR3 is TGTGCCAGCAGTCGACTAGCGGGAGACTACAATGAGCAGTTCTTC. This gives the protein CASSRLAGDYNEQFF.

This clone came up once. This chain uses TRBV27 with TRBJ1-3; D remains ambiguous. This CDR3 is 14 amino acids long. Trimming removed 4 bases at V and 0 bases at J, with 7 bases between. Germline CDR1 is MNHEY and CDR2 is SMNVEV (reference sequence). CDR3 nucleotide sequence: TGTGCCAGCAGTTCGGTTAACTCTGGAAACACCATATATTTT. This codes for CASSSVNSGNTIYF.